This T cell receptor beta chain was captured in a study of shared clonotypes between healthy human individuals. Study summary: Donors consisted of two women and a few men between 18 and 49.

The assay ran at deep level. Clones were sequenced by immunoSEQ multiplex PCR, and TCRdb holds only the in-frame ones, with some missing. The sample includes about a million clones, around four fifths of them seen just once. The CDR3 has 11 amino acids. Germline lookup yields CDR1 GTSNPN and CDR2 SVGIG (reference sequence). The V end was cut by 2 bases, the J end by 3 bases, with 5 bases between. The sequenced material came from memory CD4+ T cells sorted from blood. Subset in this sample: CD45RA-negative fraction. The TCR was taken from a man in his late teens or twenties in good health. The chain employs TRBV30 and TRBJ2-7; no clear D. This chain's CDR3 is CAWSLDYEQYF. The CDR3 nucleotides are TGTGCCTGGAGTCTGGACTACGAGCAGTACTTC.